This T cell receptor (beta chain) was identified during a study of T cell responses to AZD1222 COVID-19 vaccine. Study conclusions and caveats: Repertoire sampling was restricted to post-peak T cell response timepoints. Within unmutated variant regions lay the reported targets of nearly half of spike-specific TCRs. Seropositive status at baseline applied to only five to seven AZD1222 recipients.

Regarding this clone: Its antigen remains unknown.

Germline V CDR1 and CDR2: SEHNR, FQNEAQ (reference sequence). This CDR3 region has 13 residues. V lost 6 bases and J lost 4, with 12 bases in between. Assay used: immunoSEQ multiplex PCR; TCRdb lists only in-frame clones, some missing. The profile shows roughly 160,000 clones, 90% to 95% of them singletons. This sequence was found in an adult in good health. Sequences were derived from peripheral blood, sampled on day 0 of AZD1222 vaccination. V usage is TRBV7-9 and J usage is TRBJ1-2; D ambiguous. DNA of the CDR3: TGTGCCAGCAGATTTGAGGGAGGCTATGGCTACACCTTC. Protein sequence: CASRFEGGYGYTF.